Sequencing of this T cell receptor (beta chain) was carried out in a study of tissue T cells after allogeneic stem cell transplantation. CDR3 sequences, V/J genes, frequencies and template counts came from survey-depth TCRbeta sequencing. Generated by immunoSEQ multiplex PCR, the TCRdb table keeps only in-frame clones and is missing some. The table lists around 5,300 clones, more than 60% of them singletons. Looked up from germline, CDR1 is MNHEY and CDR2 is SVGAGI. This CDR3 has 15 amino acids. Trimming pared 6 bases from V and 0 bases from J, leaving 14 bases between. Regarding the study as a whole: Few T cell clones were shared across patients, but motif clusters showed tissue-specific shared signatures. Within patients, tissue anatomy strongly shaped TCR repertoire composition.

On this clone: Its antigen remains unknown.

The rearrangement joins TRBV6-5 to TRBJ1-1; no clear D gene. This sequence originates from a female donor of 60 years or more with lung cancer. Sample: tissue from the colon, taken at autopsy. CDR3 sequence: CASRLQPRMNTEAFF. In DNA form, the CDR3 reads TGTGCCAGCAGATTGCAGCCCCGGATGAACACTGAAGCTTTCTTT.